This passage covers 14 T cell receptor beta chains from one sample sequenced in a study of CD8 T cells in Susac syndrome. With random hexamers, 0.5 to 1 ug RNA was reverse transcribed. Using its own MiXCR run on the immunoSEQ multiplex PCR reads, TCRdb lists one record per CDR3 protein. The sample carries about 180,000 distinct CDR3 sequences, approximately 95% recorded once. The sequenced material came from CD4+ T cells from PBMCs. The receptors were gathered from a human donor with multiple sclerosis.

This rearrangement joins TRBV28 to TRBJ1-5; D is unclear. This CDR3 region has 11 residues. Germline V gene lookup returns CDR1 MDHEN and CDR2 SYDVKM. The germline V and J ends were trimmed by 5 bases and 7 bases, with 6 bases remaining between them. The CDR3, as DNA: TGTGCCAGCAGTGTGGGACAGCCCCAGCATTTT. Its translation: CASSVGQPQHF.

The chain combines TRBV12-3 or TRBV12-4 with TRBJ2-1; 10 bases match TRBD1. Trimming took 7 bases from V and 9 from J; bases not matched to a gene: 6. The CDR3 consists of 13 residues. CDR3 region: CASTGTGVTEQFF. The CDR3 region has the DNA TGTGCCAGCACGGGGACAGGGGTTACTGAGCAGTTCTTC.

V is TRBV19 and J is TRBJ2-5; TRBD2 matches 9 bases. This CDR3 comprises 15 residues. CDR1 LNHDA and CDR2 SQIVND come from the germline V gene (reference sequence). After removal of 3 bases from V and 5 bases from J, the junction contained 7 bases not matched to a gene. For the CDR3, the DNA is TGTGCCAGTAGTATTGGGACTAGCCTCCGGGAGACCCAGTACTTC. Its protein is CASSIGTSLRETQYF.

CDR3 nucleotide sequence: TGTGCCAGCAGCTCGACCCAGTACTTC. Protein: CASSSTQYF. The chain has TRBV27 and TRBJ2-5, with D hard to call. Germline V gene sequence: CDR1 MNHEY, CDR2 SMNVEV (reference sequence). This CDR3 region has 9 residues. V was trimmed by 6 bases and J by 7 bases, leaving 3 bases between them.

The chain has TRBV6-5 and TRBJ2-2; tentatively, D is TRBD2 (5 bases). Germline CDR1 and CDR2: MNHEY and SVGAGI. V dropped 6 bases and J dropped 4 bases, with 9 bases sitting between them. The CDR3 contains 13 residues. The CDR3 protein is CASSPRATGELFF. The CDR3 coding sequence is TGTGCCAGCAGCCCGAGGGCCACCGGGGAGCTGTTTTTT.

CDR3: CASSYSTFSSYEQYF. The DNA for the CDR3 is TGTGCCAGCAGTTACTCAACCTTTAGCTCCTACGAGCAGTACTTC. V and J are TRBV6-5 and TRBJ2-7, with D unresolved. CDR3 length equals 15 residues. V lost 0 bases, J lost 0 bases, and 9 bases lay in between. CDR1 MNHEY and CDR2 SVGAGI come from the germline V gene.

This chain connects TRBV3-1 to TRBJ2-1; 10 bases are a match to TRBD2. In germline, CDR1 is LGHDT, CDR2 YNNKEL (reference sequence). V lost 3 bases, J lost 10 bases, and 6 bases stayed unmatched. This CDR3 comprises 14 residues. CDR3 coding DNA: TGTGCCAGCAGCCACCTCCTAGCGGGAGAAGAGCAGTTCTTC. Protein: CASSHLLAGEEQFF.

The gene calls are TRBV20-1 and TRBJ2-1; a possible D gene is TRBD2 (6 bases). This CDR3 has 22 amino acids. V lost 1 base to trimming and J lost 5 bases, with 36 bases between them. Germline V gene data show CDR1 as DFQATT and CDR2 as SNEGSKA (reference sequence). The CDR3 DNA sequence: TGCAGTGCTAGAGCGGGCCTCAGATGGGTGGTGGCATTGTCGGGCGGGGACAATGAGCAGTTCTTC. It codes for CSARAGLRWVVALSGGDNEQFF.

V usage is TRBV7-8 and J usage is TRBJ2-4; D is undetermined. The CDR3 sequence is 16 residues long. CDR1 is SGHVS and CDR2 is FQNEAQ in the germline V gene. V was cut by 0 bases and J by 3 bases, with 12 bases left in between. CDR3 loop: CASSLAHFSDKNIQYF. DNA of the CDR3: TGTGCCAGCAGCTTAGCGCACTTCTCAGACAAAAACATTCAGTACTTC.

Only one count was recorded for this clonotype. The genes are TRBV5-4 and TRBJ2-1; 7 nucleotides align to TRBD2. The J segment lost 0 bases and the V segment lost 4 bases, leaving 7 bases of the junction unmatched. Germline V gives CDR1 SGHNT, CDR2 YYREEE (reference sequence). The CDR3 extends over 16 amino acids. CDR3 coding DNA: TGTGCCAGCAGCCCGGGGGGTCGCCGCTCCTACAATGAGCAGTTCTTC. Encoded protein: CASSPGGRRSYNEQFF.

The rearrangement uses TRBV20-1 and TRBJ2-1; 13 bases are a match to TRBD2. V shed 3 bases and J 5 bases; nucleotides not matched to a gene: 1. The CDR3 is 14 residues long. Per the germline V gene, CDR1 is DFQATT and CDR2 is SNEGSKA (reference sequence). The CDR3 nucleotides read TGCAGTGCTAGGGGGACTAGCGGGGACAATGAGCAGTTCTTC. This sequence encodes CSARGTSGDNEQFF.

The gene calls are TRBV24-1 and TRBJ2-1, with D possibly TRBD1 on 6 matching bases. The CDR3 loop spans 16 amino acids. Between the trimmed V and J ends, which lost 10 bases and 1 base, there was a span of 19 bases. Looked up from germline, CDR1 is KGHDR and CDR2 is SFDVKD. The CDR3 is CATSLDGTLSYNEQFF. CDR3 DNA sequence: TGTGCCACATCCTTAGACGGGACACTGTCCTACAATGAGCAGTTCTTC.

The rearrangement uses TRBV5-6 and TRBJ1-4; D ambiguous. This CDR3 is 18 amino acids long. The V end lost 1 base, the J end lost 1 base, and 17 bases lay between the germline ends. Germline CDR1 and CDR2: SGHDT and YYEEEE. CDR3 region: CASSLLGEVHETNEKLFF. Written as DNA, the CDR3 is TGTGCCAGCAGCTTGCTCGGGGAGGTCCATGAAACTAATGAAAAACTGTTTTTT. Combining the CDR3 with reference TRBV5-6 and TRBJ1-4 gives the whole variable domain DAGVTQSPTHLIKTRGQQVTLRCSPKSGHDTVSWYQQALGQGPQFIFQYYEEEERQRGNFPDRFSGHQFPNYSSELNVNALLLGDSALYLCASSLLGEVHETNEKLFFGSGTQLSVL.

V usage is TRBV20-1 and J usage is TRBJ2-4; a possible D gene is TRBD2 (5 bases). Trimming stripped 5 bases from V and 3 bases from J, with 17 bases between. This CDR3 contains 15 residues. Germline values: CDR1 DFQATT, CDR2 SNEGSKA (reference sequence). The CDR3: CSALPSGLGKNIQYF. DNA for the CDR3: TGCAGTGCTCTCCCGAGCGGCCTCGGCAAAAACATTCAGTACTTC.